This T cell receptor (beta chain) emerged from a study of blood T cell repertoires in COVID-19 (dated by TCRdb to about 2020). For the study in its entirety: Samples covering the acute and convalescent phases of COVID-19 were provided by collaborators in the United States, Italy and Spain. The material from the prospective study consisted of cDNA or gDNA derived from T cells, B-cell-depleted T cells, or PBMCs. Subjects who had been exposed to COVID-19, were actively infected with it, or had recovered from it provided the deeply sampled blood TCRbeta repertoires that made up the dataset. The repertoires were released in a freely available public database intended as a resource for research on the immune response to SARS-CoV-2. Samples came from the ongoing ImmuneRACE study (first 160 participants) plus 1,254 subjects from 6 global collaborators. Nearly every sample came with metadata listing a de-identified subject ID, COVID-19 status, age in years and sex. HLA class I and class II types, where available, came from metadata supplied by the sample provider rather than from assay-based typing.

TCRbeta CDR3 regions were amplified from genomic DNA by means of the immunoSEQ Assay, a bias-controlled multiplex PCR. In the source study's methods: The number of nucleated cells in each sample was estimated from the amplification of reference gene primers within the assay. To quantify the absolute abundance of each unique TCRbeta CDR3 rearrangement, sequence reads were collapsed and filtered. For each sample, productive Simpson clonality was calculated by taking the square root of Simpson's diversity index across productive rearrangements. In TCRdb, the immuneACCESS table is reduced to in-frame sequences with V and J assigned. These tables do not hold every clone; where another copy was compared, an unresolved V gene accounts for under half, and the others remain unexplained. V, J and clone size were drawn from that table, and D and trimming were deduced from the DNA. This sample is represented by some 70,000 clones; 70% to 90% of them were singletons. Together, the top ten hold around 10% of the sample.

Participants in the prospective study were enrolled through a virtual design, were aged roughly 18 to 100 years, and lived in roughly 24 United States geographic areas. In the prospective study, cohorts were assigned on the basis of participant-reported clinical history obtained from a screening survey and a study questionnaire. Recovered participants in ImmuneRACE Cohort 3 were defined by two consecutive negative NP/OP PCR tests, clearance by a healthcare professional, or resolution of symptoms. Mobile phlebotomists in the prospective study collected whole blood, serum and a nasopharyngeal or oropharyngeal swab from every participant. Prospective study participants could optionally give additional blood draws and questionnaires over an approximately two-month period. Blood samples from the prospective study were shipped frozen or at room temperature prior to DNA extraction. Comments on this clone: Its antigen target is currently unknown. No clone much larger than this one lies a single base away; base qualities are absent.

Overall study outcomes, separate from this receptor: How much clinical and demographic metadata was included differed by source and by participant, and the metadata was provided uncurated.

The CDR3 runs 13 residues from the cysteine to the phenylalanine. Only the CDR3 region is kept as DNA, spanning 39 bases read in frame from base 1. Deletion took 3 bases off V and 3 bases off J, with a span of 8 bases between the germline ends. Reading the germline V gene gives CDR1 LGHNT and CDR2 FRNRAP. The chain was built from TRBV12-5 and TRBJ1-1, with TRBD1 perhaps the D gene, on 5 matching bases. This TCR was sampled from a woman aged 40 to 50 who had recovered from COVID-19. Sample: PBMCs or T cells enriched from blood (not recorded which). In nucleotide form, the sequence is TGTGCTAGTGGTTTCGGGGGGGACACTGAAGCTTTCTTT. This yields the protein CASGFGGDTEAFF.